This paragraph covers one T cell receptor beta chain sequence. Antigen unknown. PCR was performed a second time for roughly 7 to 12 cycles using a sample-barcoded 5' primer and a J-beta primer mix. TCRdb recomputed calls from the 5' RACE reads with MiXCR, one row per CDR3 protein. The sample contains 1.5 million to 2 million distinct CDR3 sequences, roughly 50% of which appear only once. These data are taken from a study of blood T cells in healthy people across ages. The overall study: Template switching retrieved approximately one barcoded beta molecule for each two T cells. Study conclusions and caveats: Investigators viewed diversity estimates from one million T cells as underestimates, the study reported.

The germline V gene encodes CDR1 MNHNS and CDR2 SASEGT. This CDR3 comprises 17 residues. V shed 6 bases and J shed 0 bases, with 17 bases lying between them. Extraction yielded at least 6 micrograms of total RNA per sample. The chain has TRBV6-1 and TRBJ1-4, with D perhaps TRBD1 (6 bases). This clonotype was obtained from a woman aged 40 to 50 in good health. The specimen sequenced was blood. CDR3 nucleotides: TGTGCCAGCAGGCTGAGCGGGACACCTGCAACTAATGAAAAACTGTTTTTT. It encodes CASRLSGTPATNEKLFF.